This TCR beta chain was profiled in a study of CD8 T cells in Susac syndrome. About the research overall: Each patient with Susac syndrome, at the time of blood draw, was therapy-naive, on corticosteroids, or on intravenous immunoglobulin alone.

After extraction with the RNeasy kit, about 0.45 to 1 ug of the RNA was reverse transcribed using random hexamers. Amplification of TCR beta CDR3 across 54 Vbeta and 13 Jbeta was performed with immunoSEQ multiplex PCR. TCRdb ran MiXCR on the immunoSEQ multiplex PCR reads and lists one entry per CDR3 protein. The data show some 140,000 distinct CDR3 sequences, approximately 95% seen once. The receptor was isolated from a human donor with Susac syndrome. Specimen: CD8+ T cells from PBMCs.

The DNA for the CDR3 is TGCGCCAGCAGCCGTAGTGCCGGGGAAATAATGGGATACACCTTC. Its translation is CASSRSAGEIMGYTF. The V call is TRBV4-1, the J call TRBJ1-2; D is unclear. Between the trimmed V and J ends, which lost 4 bases and 11 bases, there was a span of 23 bases. CDR1 MGHRA and CDR2 YSYEKL come from the germline V gene. This CDR3 is built from 15 residues.